This TCR beta chain was sequenced during a study of blood T cells in healthy people across ages. Study-wide background: Capturing about one barcoded beta molecule per two T cells was achieved by template switching. Study-level findings and limits: Considered underestimates were the diversity estimates obtained from one million T cells.

Then a second PCR, running about 7 to 11 cycles, was carried out with a sample-barcoded 5' primer and a J-beta primer mix. MiXCR, applied by TCRdb to the 5' RACE reads, yields one record per CDR3 protein. Of 850,000 to 950,000 distinct CDR3 sequences listed, around 26% are singletons. This clonotype was seen ten or more times. The antigen is not known. Samples had at least 7 million PBMCs isolated from them. V was pared by 2 bases and J by 1 base, with 8 bases between. The CDR3 contains 14 residues. This TCR derives from a woman older than 75 in good health. The V gene is TRBV12-3 or TRBV12-4, the J gene TRBJ1-2; D is unclear. What was sequenced was blood. CDR3 loop: CASSLTLNNYGYTF. CDR3 in DNA: TGTGCCAGCAGTTTAACCCTAAATAACTATGGCTACACCTTC.